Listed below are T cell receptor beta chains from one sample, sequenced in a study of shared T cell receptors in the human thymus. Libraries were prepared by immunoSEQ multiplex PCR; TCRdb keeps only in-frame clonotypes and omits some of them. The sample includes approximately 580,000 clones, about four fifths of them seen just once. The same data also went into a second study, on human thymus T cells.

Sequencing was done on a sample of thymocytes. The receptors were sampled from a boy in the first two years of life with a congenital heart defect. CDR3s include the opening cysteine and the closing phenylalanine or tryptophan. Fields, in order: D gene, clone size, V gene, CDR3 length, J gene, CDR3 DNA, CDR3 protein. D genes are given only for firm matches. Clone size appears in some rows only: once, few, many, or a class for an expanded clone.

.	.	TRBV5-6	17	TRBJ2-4	TGTGCCAGCAGCCGGGCGTCAGGGCTAACAGCCAAAAACATTCAGTACTTC	CASSRASGLTAKNIQYF
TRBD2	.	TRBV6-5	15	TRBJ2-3	TGTGCCAGCAGTTCGTTAAGCGGGGGGGCGGGGACGCAGTATTTT	CASSSLSGGAGTQYF
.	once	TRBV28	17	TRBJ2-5	TGTGCCAGCAGTTTATGGGAGGGGCCCGGGGAACAAGAGACCCAGTACTTC	CASSLWEGPGEQETQYF
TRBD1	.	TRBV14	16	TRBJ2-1	TGTGCCAGCAGCCAAGATCGGGGACAGGGGGGAAATGAGCAGTTCTTC	CASSQDRGQGGNEQFF
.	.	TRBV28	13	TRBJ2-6	TGTGCCAGTACCCTATCTGGGGCCAACGTCCTGACTTTC	CASTLSGANVLTF
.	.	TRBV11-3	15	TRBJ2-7	TGTGCCAGCAGCTTAGGCGGGCGAAATACCTACGAGCAGTACTTC	CASSLGGRNTYEQYF
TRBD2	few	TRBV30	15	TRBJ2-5	TGTGCCTGGAGTGGCCTAGCGGGACTCATGGAGACCCAGTACTTC	CAWSGLAGLMETQYF
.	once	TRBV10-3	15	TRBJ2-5	TGTGCCATCAGTGAGGTGGAGGGCCACTTGGAGACCCAGTACTTC	CAISEVEGHLETQYF
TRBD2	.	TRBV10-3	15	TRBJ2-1	TGTGCCATCAGTGCGGCTAGCGGGAGTTACAATGAGCAGTTCTTC	CAISAASGSYNEQFF
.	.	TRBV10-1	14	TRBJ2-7	TGCGCCAGCAGTGGTGCGGAAACACCCTACGAGCAGTACTTC	CASSGAETPYEQYF
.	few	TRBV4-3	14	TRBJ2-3	TGCGCCAGCAGCGAGGCCTCCAGCACAGATACGCAGTATTTT	CASSEASSTDTQYF
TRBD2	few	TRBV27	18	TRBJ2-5	TGTGCCAGCAGTTTTCGGTCTAGCGGGAGAGGAAACACAGAGACCCAGTACTTC	CASSFRSSGRGNTETQYF
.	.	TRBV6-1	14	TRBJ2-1	TGTGCCAGCCTCTACCGGGAGCGATACAATGAGCAGTTCTTC	CASLYRERYNEQFF
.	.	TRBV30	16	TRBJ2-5	TGTGCCTGGAGTGTACCCCTCCAGAGGAGGGGAGAGACCCAGTACTTC	CAWSVPLQRRGETQYF
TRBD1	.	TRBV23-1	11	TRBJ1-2	TGCGGAATGGACAGGGTCGGTGGCTACACCTTC	CGMDRVGGYTF
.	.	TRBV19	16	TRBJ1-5	TGTGCCAGTACCGCGATTGGGGGCACTTTCAATCAGCCCCAGCATTTT	CASTAIGGTFNQPQHF
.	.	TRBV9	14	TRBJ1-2	TGTGCCAGCAGCGTAGCGCCGACCGGGGATGGCTACACCTTC	CASSVAPTGDGYTF
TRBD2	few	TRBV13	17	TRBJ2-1	TGTGCCAGCACCCCTCAATTACTAGCGCCAGCCTACAATGAGCAGTTCTTC	CASTPQLLAPAYNEQFF
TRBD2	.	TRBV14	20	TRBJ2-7	TGTGCCAGCAGCCCCCCTGGGGGACTAGCGGGAGAAGGAGGGACCTACGAGCAGTACTTC	CASSPPGGLAGEGGTYEQYF
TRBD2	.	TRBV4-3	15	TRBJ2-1	TGCGCCAGCAGCCATCTAGCGGGAGTTGGCAATGAGCAGTTCTTC	CASSHLAGVGNEQFF
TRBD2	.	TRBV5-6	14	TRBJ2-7	TGTGCCAGCAGTCCGGGGGGGAGCTCCTACGAGCAGTACTTC	CASSPGGSSYEQYF
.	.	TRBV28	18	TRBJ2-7	TGTGCCAGCAGTTTAAGGTACAATGGCGGGACTGAAAACTACGAGCAGTACTTC	CASSLRYNGGTENYEQYF
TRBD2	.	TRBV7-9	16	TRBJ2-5	TGTGCCAGCAGCTTAGATCACGTCGAGGGAGGGGAGACCCAGTACTTC	CASSLDHVEGGETQYF
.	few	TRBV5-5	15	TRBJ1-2	TGTGCCAGCAGCTCCCAAAGCGGGGATAACTATGGCTACACCTTC	CASSSQSGDNYGYTF
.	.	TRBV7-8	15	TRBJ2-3	TGTGCCAGCAGCCTGGGGGAGGTCGGCGGGGATACGCAGTATTTT	CASSLGEVGGDTQYF
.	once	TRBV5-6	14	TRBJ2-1	TGTGCCAGCAGCTTAGCTAGTATCTCCAATGAGCAGTTCTTC	CASSLASISNEQFF
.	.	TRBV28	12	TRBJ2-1	TGTGCCAGCAGCGGGACTTATAGCTCGCAGTTCTTC	CASSGTYSSQFF
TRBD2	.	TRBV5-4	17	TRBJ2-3	TGTGCCAGCAGCCGAGGACTAGCGGGAGGGGGCGCAGATACGCAGTATTTT	CASSRGLAGGGADTQYF
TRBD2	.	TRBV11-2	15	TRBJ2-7	TGTGCCAGCAGCCGAGGGGCTAGCGGGATCGACGAGCAGTACTTC	CASSRGASGIDEQYF
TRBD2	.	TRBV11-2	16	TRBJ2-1	TGTGCCAGCAGCTTAGGTGGGACTAGCGGGAGCCATGAGCAGTTCTTC	CASSLGGTSGSHEQFF